The rows below give T cell receptor beta chains drawn from one sample of a study of T-cell reconstitution after alpha-beta-depleted transplantation in children. One entry per CDR3 protein, called by TCRdb with MiXCR from the PCR reads. Among hundreds of thousands of distinct CDR3 sequences listed, about 10% were seen once. Sequencing used PBMCs, obtained before TCRalphabeta/CD19-depleted stem cell transplant. The receptors derive from a child aged 2-15 years with inherited bone marrow failure, due to receive a stem cell transplant. CDR3s include the opening cysteine and the closing phenylalanine or tryptophan. The D gene is left open where the match is weak. Rows may omit the clone size; those that give it use once, few, many or a size class.

d_call	clone_size	v_call	j_call	cdr3_aa	cdr3_nt
.	many	TRBV4-3	TRBJ2-1	CASSHRTLSEQFF	TGCGCCAGCAGCCATCGGACACTGAGTGAGCAGTTCTTC
TRBD1	many	TRBV9	TRBJ2-1	CASSVRQGYNEQFF	TGTGCCAGCAGCGTTAGACAGGGTTACAATGAGCAGTTCTTC
TRBD2	many	TRBV20-1	TRBJ2-3	CSARGGLAGGGGTDTQYF	TGCAGTGCTAGAGGGGGCCTAGCGGGTGGGGGCGGCACAGATACGCAGTATTTT
.	.	TRBV20-1	TRBJ2-5	CSARNDRQETQYF	TGCAGTGCTAGAAACGACCGCCAAGAGACCCAGTACTTC
TRBD1	many	TRBV7-8	TRBJ1-4	CASSPLGQGGEKLFF	TGTGCCAGCAGCCCTTTAGGACAGGGGGGCGAAAAACTGTTTTTT
.	many	TRBV5-5	TRBJ1-5	CASSLAGRYNQPQHF	TGTGCCAGCAGCTTGGCCGGCAGGTACAATCAGCCCCAGCATTTT
.	many	TRBV5-5	TRBJ1-2	CASSPAVVITNYGYTF	TGTGCCAGCAGCCCGGCTGTCGTGATAACTAACTATGGCTACACCTTC
TRBD1	.	TRBV11-3	TRBJ1-1	CASSFQSGTGSFGTEAFF	TGTGCCAGCAGCTTCCAATCCGGGACAGGGTCCTTCGGGACTGAAGCTTTCTTT
.	few	TRBV5-1	TRBJ2-2	CASSPKANGGPIGELFF	TGCGCCAGCAGCCCGAAAGCAAACGGGGGTCCGATCGGGGAGCTGTTTTTT
TRBD1	many	TRBV7-2	TRBJ2-5	CASSPQTGAGETQYF	TGTGCCAGCAGCCCCCAGACAGGGGCGGGAGAGACCCAGTACTTC
TRBD1	many	TRBV24-1	TRBJ2-2	CATSDWTGANTGELFF	TGTGCCACCAGTGATTGGACAGGGGCGAACACCGGGGAGCTGTTTTTT
.	many	TRBV28	TRBJ2-5	CASRRQVEETQYF	TGTGCCAGCAGGCGGCAGGTAGAAGAGACCCAGTACTTC
TRBD1	few	TRBV18	TRBJ2-4	CASSTGQGANIQYF	TGTGCCAGCTCTACGGGACAGGGGGCGAACATTCAGTACTTC
TRBD2	.	TRBV5-1	TRBJ2-7	CASSRNPGLAGGFEQYF	TGCGCCAGCAGCAGAAATCCGGGACTAGCGGGAGGGTTCGAGCAGTACTTC
.	few	TRBV23-1	TRBJ1-5	CASSQSGGQETQHF	TGCGCCAGCAGTCAATCCGGTGGCCAGGAAACCCAGCATTTT
.	many	TRBV7-6	TRBJ1-2	CASSFGDGNYGYTF	TGTGCCAGCAGCTTTGGGGATGGGAACTATGGCTACACCTTC
TRBD1	many	TRBV7-2	TRBJ1-2	CASSLPRQGARGYTF	TGTGCCAGCAGCTTACCCCGACAGGGGGCGCGGGGCTACACCTTC
TRBD2	few	TRBV7-6	TRBJ2-1	CASSRPTSGRILTYNEQFF	TGTGCCAGCAGCCGCCCGACTAGCGGGAGGATCTTGACCTACAATGAGCAGTTCTTC
.	many	TRBV9	TRBJ2-5	CASSVEGRAGLQETQYF	TGTGCCAGCAGCGTAGAAGGGAGAGCGGGCCTCCAAGAGACCCAGTACTTC
TRBD2	many	TRBV6-1	TRBJ2-1	CASSEPGRLAVNNEQFF	TGTGCCAGCAGTGAGCCGGGAAGACTAGCGGTAAACAATGAGCAGTTCTTC
.	many	TRBV20-1	TRBJ2-2	CSARSERSTGELFF	TGCAGTGCTAGATCTGAGAGGTCGACCGGGGAGCTGTTTTTT
.	.	TRBV7-8	TRBJ2-1	CASSRAVDEQFF	TGTGCCAGCAGCAGAGCCGTAGATGAGCAGTTCTTC
TRBD2	many	TRBV5-1	TRBJ2-1	CASSLGLAGVYEQFF	TGCGCCAGCAGCCTGGGACTAGCGGGAGTATATGAGCAGTTCTTC
TRBD1	.	TRBV4-1	TRBJ2-1	CASSQDRSGGNEQFF	TGCGCCAGCAGCCAAGATCGATCAGGGGGCAATGAGCAGTTCTTC
TRBD2	many	TRBV7-9	TRBJ2-7	CASSLALAETYEQYF	TGTGCCAGCAGCTTAGCTCTAGCGGAGACCTACGAGCAGTACTTC
.	many	TRBV11-2	TRBJ2-7	CASSLGSTLGEQYF	TGTGCCAGCAGCTTAGGAAGTACCCTAGGCGAGCAGTACTTC
.	many	TRBV20-1	TRBJ1-1	CRPVGGRGEAFF	TGCAGACCGGTGGGGGGGCGGGGTGAAGCTTTCTTT
.	many	TRBV7-9	TRBJ2-7	CASSNFLATQYEQYF	TGTGCCAGCAGCAATTTCCTCGCGACCCAATACGAGCAGTACTTC
.	many	TRBV20-1	TRBJ1-1	CSATKGGAESEAFF	TGCAGTGCTACCAAGGGCGGAGCGGAGAGTGAAGCTTTCTTT